These 5 T cell receptor beta chains share one sample of origin, sequenced in a study of shared clonotypes between healthy human individuals. The method was immunoSEQ multiplex PCR; TCRdb's version includes in-frame clones alone and lacks a portion of them. The repertoire holds roughly 2,300,000 clones, with under 95% as singletons. Material: naive CD4+ T cells from PBMCs. Subset denoted: CD45RA+ positively selected. All receptors come from a man aged 18 to 30 in good health. Some clones in this sample may be carry-over from other donors' samples.

CDR3 sequence reads: CASSSGSPAVEQYF. The CDR3 DNA sequence: TGCGCCAGCAGCTCCGGGTCCCCGGCGGTCGAGCAGTACTTC. The chain carries TRBV5-1 and TRBJ2-7; D uncertain. CDR3 length: 14 amino acids. Germline V gene data show CDR1 as SGHRS and CDR2 as YFSETQ. V was trimmed by 3 bases and J by 6 bases, leaving 16 bases between them. Full variable domain (remainder filled in from reference TRBV5-1 and TRBJ2-7): KAGVTQTPRYLIKTRGQQVTLSCSPISGHRSVSWYQQTPGQGLQFLFEYFSETQRNKGNFPGRFSGRQFSNSRSEMNVSTLELGDSALYLCASSSGSPAVEQYFGPGTRLTVT.

The V and J genes are TRBV15 and TRBJ1-5, with D possibly TRBD1 on 6 matching bases. With 6 bases removed from V and 1 base from J, the gap between germline ends came to 10 bases. CDR1 LNHNV and CDR2 YYDKDF come from the germline V gene (reference sequence). This CDR3 has 14 amino acids. The CDR3 nucleotides are TGTGCCACCAGTAGGGGGATAAGCAATCAGCCCCAGCATTTT. The encoded protein is CATSRGISNQPQHF.

V and J are TRBV11-2 and TRBJ2-1; 10 nucleotides line up with TRBD2. V gave up 1 base and J gave up 3 bases; unmatched junction bases: 3. Germline-derived CDR1 and CDR2 are SGHAT and FQNNGV. The CDR3 sequence is 16 residues long. The CDR3 region is CASSLVRTSGYNEQFF. CDR3 bases: TGTGCCAGCAGCTTAGTAAGGACTAGCGGCTACAATGAGCAGTTCTTC.

The rearrangement links TRBV11-3 to TRBJ2-7; D gene ambiguous. Germline CDR1 and CDR2: SGHNT and YENEEA. V lost 6 bases, J lost 6 bases, and 18 bases lay in between. The CDR3 extends over 14 amino acids. The CDR3 reads CASSSRWSPGEQYF. CDR3 DNA: TGTGCCAGCAGTTCCCGCTGGAGTCCCGGCGAGCAGTACTTC.

This clone was found a few times. The V call is TRBV6-6, the J call TRBJ1-2, with D possibly matching TRBD1 (6 bases). The ends were cut back, 6 bases at V and 4 bases at J, with 12 bases in the middle. This CDR3 is 13 amino acids long. Germline-derived CDR1 and CDR2 are MNHNY and SVGAGI (reference sequence). DNA of the CDR3: TGTGCCAGCAGCCGAGACAGGCTCTATGGCTACACCTTC. It is translated as CASSRDRLYGYTF.